This TCR beta chain was identified in a study of blood T cell repertoires in COVID-19. Germline CDR1 reads SNHLY; CDR2 reads FYNNEI. Trimming removed 8 bases at V and 3 bases at J, with 10 bases between. The CDR3 covers 12 residues. Per the study methods: The authors estimated nucleated cell counts from reference gene primer amplification. Clones were read by immunoSEQ multiplex PCR, and TCRdb kept only the in-frame ones, dropping some. That table furnishes V, J and clone size, whereas the DNA furnished D and trimming. The data show approximately 50,000 clones, with roughly 84% seen just once and about 7.8% held by the top ten.

The receptor was derived from a man between 50 and 59 years old with active COVID-19. This chain joins TRBV2 and TRBJ1-2; D is ambiguous. Source material: peripheral blood. The CDR3 reads CASQDSYYGYTF. The DNA for the CDR3 is TGTGCCAGCCAGGACTCCTACTATGGCTACACCTTC.